The 30 T cell receptor beta chains below all came from one sample that was sequenced in a study of blood T cell repertoires in COVID-19. Sequenced by immunoSEQ multiplex PCR; TCRdb stores in-frame clones only, minus some. The sample has about 73,000 clones, roughly 83% seen once. Input material: peripheral blood. These receptors all come from a man at least 80 years old with active or convalescent COVID-19.

This sequence joins TRBV5-1 and TRBJ2-7; TRBD2 matches at 7 bases. CDR1 SGHRS and CDR2 YFSETQ come from the germline V gene. This CDR3 is 15 amino acids long. J was trimmed by 6 bases and V by 0 bases; bases with no gene match: 9. As DNA, the CDR3 is TGCGCCAGCAGCTTGGCTGGTGCGGGAGTACTCGAGCAGTACTTC. It is translated as CASSLAGAGVLEQYF.

The chain joins TRBV19 to TRBJ1-4, with D unclear. Germline CDR1 is LNHDA and CDR2 is SQIVND (reference sequence). The CDR3 sequence is 15 residues long. The ends were cut back, 3 bases at V and 4 bases at J, with 12 bases in the middle. The DNA of the CDR3 is TGTGCCAGTAGTATGGTCGGGAAGTTTAATGAAAAACTGTTTTTT. It yields the protein CASSMVGKFNEKLFF. The full variable domain, its missing parts supplied by reference TRBV19 and TRBJ1-4, is DGGITQSPKYLFRKEGQNVTLSCEQNLNHDAMYWYRQDPGQGLRLIYYSQIVNDFQKGDIAEGYSVSREKKESFPLTVTSAQKNPTAFYLCASSMVGKFNEKLFFGSGTQLSVL.

Notes on this clone: At the DNA level, this CDR3 is encoded by other sequences in the same sample as well. CDR3 residues: CASSRDRVQETQYF. CDR3 coding DNA: TGTGCCAGCAGTAGAGACAGGGTCCAAGAGACCCAGTACTTC. The chain combines TRBV6-6 with TRBJ2-5, with 7 positions matching TRBD1. The CDR3 contains 14 residues. Germline lookup yields CDR1 MNHNY and CDR2 SVGAGI (reference sequence). V dropped 5 bases and J dropped 1; count of bases not matched to a gene: 4.

V usage is TRBV28 and J usage is TRBJ2-1; 10 nucleotides line up with TRBD2. Germline V gene lookup returns CDR1 MDHEN and CDR2 SYDVKM. The trim removed 4 bases at V and 1 base at J, leaving 4 bases unmatched. CDR3 length: 16 amino acids. The CDR3 protein is CASSSATSGSYNEQFF. CDR3 DNA sequence: TGTGCCAGCAGTTCAGCGACTAGCGGGTCCTACAATGAGCAGTTCTTC.

This rearrangement joins TRBV30 to TRBJ1-1; D is undetermined. Trimming cost V 2 bases and J 5 bases, with 9 bases left between them. Germline values: CDR1 GTSNPN, CDR2 SVGIG (reference sequence). This CDR3 region has 12 residues. The CDR3 DNA follows: TGTGCCTGGAGTAGTAGTAAAACTGAAGCTTTCTTT. Protein sequence: CAWSSSKTEAFF.

This chain uses TRBV6-1 with TRBJ2-7; possible D gene TRBD1, 5 bases. Germline CDR1 reads MNHNS; CDR2 reads SASEGT. The CDR3 is 13 amino acids. Trimming took 2 bases from V and 4 from J, leaving 9 bases between them. CDR3 sequence reads: CASSEQGGYEQYF. DNA for the CDR3: TGTGCCAGCAGTGAACAGGGCGGATACGAGCAGTACTTC.

CDR3 nucleotide sequence: TGTGCCAGCAGCCAGGGGGCCCTTAATTCACCCCTCCACTTT. Amino acids: CASSQGALNSPLHF. The chain joins TRBV4-2 to TRBJ1-6; perhaps TRBD1 as D (6 bases). The V and J ends lost 3 bases and 6 bases respectively, with 9 bases between them. Germline values: CDR1 LGHNA, CDR2 YNFKEQ. This CDR3 region has 14 residues.

The rearrangement uses TRBV2 and TRBJ2-1; a weak D match, TRBD2 (6 bases). Germline V gene sequence: CDR1 SNHLY, CDR2 FYNNEI. This CDR3 has 15 amino acids. The V end was cut by 8 bases, the J end by 3 bases, with 17 bases between. CDR3 loop: CASRSPGVRYNEQFF. In DNA, the CDR3 is TGTGCCAGCCGATCCCCGGGAGTTCGCTACAATGAGCAGTTCTTC.

This chain joins TRBV29-1 and TRBJ2-1, with D maybe TRBD2 (6 bases). Trimming cost V 1 base and J 8 bases, with 9 bases left between them. The CDR3 sequence is 12 residues long. Germline V CDR1 and CDR2: SQVTM, ANQGSEA. CDR3 amino acids: CSVEAGGYEQFF. The DNA for the CDR3 is TGCAGCGTTGAAGCTGGGGGGTATGAGCAGTTCTTC.

The rearrangement uses TRBV10-3 and TRBJ1-2; D not resolved. Germline CDR1 reads ENHRY; CDR2 reads SYGVKD. Trimming took 2 bases from V and 3 from J, leaving 10 bases between them. The CDR3 has 14 amino acids. Here the CDR3 DNA reads TGTGCCATCAGTGAGAGAACCGGGTACTATGGCTACACCTTC. Translated, it gives CAISERTGYYGYTF.

The V gene is TRBV7-8, the J gene TRBJ1-2; TRBD1 matches 7 bases. After removal of 7 bases from V and 4 bases from J, the junction contained 12 bases not matched to a gene. Germline CDR1 reads SGHVS; CDR2 reads FQNEAQ. The CDR3 has 15 residues. CDR3 sequence (DNA): TGTGCCAGCACCGTTAGGGGCAGGGGGAGCTATGGCTACACCTTC. The encoded protein is CASTVRGRGSYGYTF.

This chain uses TRBV10-2 with TRBJ1-6; 8 positions agree with TRBD1. J was trimmed by 1 base and V by 6 bases; bases with no gene match: 2. The CDR3 is 15 residues long. Germline loops: CDR1 WSHSY, CDR2 SAAADI. The CDR3 DNA is TGCGCCAGCAGACAGGGGGGATCCTATAATTCACCCCTCCACTTT. Protein: CASRQGGSYNSPLHF.

The V call is TRBV11-2, the J call TRBJ1-2; TRBD1 is a possible D gene (6 bases). Germline V lookup: CDR1 SGHAT, CDR2 FQNNGV. The CDR3 is made up of 15 amino acids. Trimming removed 5 bases from V and 8 bases from J, with 21 bases in between. CDR3 amino acids: CASSVIGGARIGYTF. CDR3 nucleotides: TGTGCCAGCAGCGTTATAGGGGGGGCCCGAATAGGCTACACCTTC. Full variable domain (rest looked up from reference TRBV11-2 and TRBJ1-2): EAGVAQSPRYKIIEKRQSVAFWCNPISGHATLYWYQQILGQGPKLLIQFQNNGVVDDSQLPKDRFSAERLKGVDSTLKIQPAKLEDSAVYLCASSVIGGARIGYTFGSGTRLTVV.

This chain joins TRBV2 and TRBJ2-7, with TRBD2 identical over 8 bases. CDR1 and CDR2 from the germline V gene are SNHLY and FYNNEI. V shed 7 bases and J 4 bases; nucleotides not matched to a gene: 15. The CDR3 is made up of 16 amino acids. The CDR3 region has the DNA TGTGCCAGCACGCGGGGGGACGGGCTAGCGCGGTACGAGCAGTACTTC. Translated, it gives CASTRGDGLARYEQYF.

The CDR3 spells CASGGSSGRAAHEQYF. CDR3 DNA: TGTGCCAGCGGGGGTTCTAGCGGGAGGGCCGCCCACGAGCAGTACTTC. The V and J genes are TRBV7-2 and TRBJ2-7, with TRBD2 matching over 12 bases. The germline V gene encodes CDR1 SGHTA and CDR2 FQGNSA. The trim removed 8 bases at V and 5 bases at J, leaving 13 bases unmatched. The CDR3 length is 16 residues.

V usage is TRBV28 and J usage is TRBJ2-1, with TRBD1 identical over 7 bases. Germline assignment: CDR1 MDHEN and CDR2 SYDVKM. The ends lost 5 bases at V and 9 bases at J; junction bases unmatched: 4. The CDR3 is 12 residues long. The DNA of the CDR3 is TGTGCCAGCAGTCCTTGGACAGGTGAGCAGTTCTTC. Translated, it gives CASSPWTGEQFF.

This rearrangement joins TRBV4-3 to TRBJ2-7; D unresolved. This CDR3 region has 13 residues. Germline-derived CDR1 and CDR2 are LGHNA and YSLEER. Trimming left V 0 bases short and J 3 bases short, with 6 bases between. In DNA, the CDR3 is TGCGCCAGCAGCCAAGAGCTCGGCTACGAGCAGTACTTC. This sequence encodes CASSQELGYEQYF.

V and J are TRBV7-2 and TRBJ2-5; 10 bases align to TRBD1. Trimming removed 5 bases from V and 4 bases from J; junction bases left unmatched: 4. The CDR3 totals 14 residues. Germline V lookup: CDR1 SGHTA, CDR2 FQGNSA. CDR3 in amino acids: CASSQGTGAETQYF. CDR3 DNA: TGTGCCAGCAGCCAAGGGACAGGGGCAGAGACCCAGTACTTC.

The J gene is TRBJ2-5, the V gene TRBV6-5, with TRBD2 as a possible D gene (6 bases). Trimming left V 2 bases short and J 3 bases short, with 13 bases between. The CDR3 contains 15 residues. From germline, CDR1 is MNHEY and CDR2 SVGAGI. CDR3 DNA: TGTGCCAGCAGTTACGGGGGGAGAGGCGAAGAGACCCAGTACTTC. It translates to CASSYGGRGEETQYF.

This clone is medium-sized in the sample. The rearrangement joins TRBV6-5 to TRBJ1-6; D may be TRBD1 (5 bases). The V end was cut by 1 base, the J end by 10 bases, with 11 bases between. Germline V lookup: CDR1 MNHEY, CDR2 SVGAGI. CDR3 length: 14 amino acids. The CDR3 is CASSYWGLKSPLHF. In nucleotides, the CDR3 is TGTGCCAGCAGTTACTGGGGCTTGAAGTCACCCCTCCACTTT.

The rearrangement uses TRBV6-4 and TRBJ2-2; D may be TRBD2 (6 bases). CDR3 size: 14 residues. Germline V gene sequence: CDR1 MRHNA, CDR2 SNTAGT. V lost 5 bases, J lost 6 bases, and 13 bases lay in between. The CDR3: CASSKDYGSGELFF. For the CDR3, the DNA is TGTGCCAGCAGTAAGGACTACGGATCCGGGGAGCTGTTTTTT.

The chain recombines TRBV18 with TRBJ1-3, with a tentative D call TRBD1 (5 bases). Germline V gene lookup returns CDR1 KGHSH and CDR2 LQKENI. This CDR3 is built from 15 residues. The V and J ends lost 1 base and 1 base respectively, with 8 bases between them. The CDR3 region has the DNA TGTGCCAGCTCACCACAGGGGTCATCTGGAAACACCATATATTTT. It translates to CASSPQGSSGNTIYF.

The V and J genes are TRBV6-5 and TRBJ1-1; 11 bases fit TRBD1. The CDR3 sequence is 15 residues long. The V and J ends lost 5 bases and 8 bases, in that order; junction bases with no gene match: 10. Germline CDR1 reads MNHEY; CDR2 reads SVGAGI. The CDR3 here is CASSPGTGGVREAFF. In DNA form, the CDR3 reads TGTGCCAGCAGTCCCGGGACAGGGGGAGTGCGGGAAGCTTTCTTT.

This chain links TRBV5-1 with TRBJ2-3; D is unresolved. The V gene lost 3 bases and the J gene lost 4 bases, with 12 bases spanning the gap. The CDR3 is 14 residues long. Looked up from germline, CDR1 is SGHRS and CDR2 is YFSETQ. The CDR3 region is CASSSEYPSDTQYF. The CDR3 DNA sequence: TGCGCCAGCAGCTCGGAGTACCCCTCAGATACGCAGTATTTT.

The V and J genes are TRBV4-1 and TRBJ1-1; 8 bases map to TRBD1. The CDR3 extends over 16 amino acids. Unmatched junction bases numbered 4, after V lost 1 base and J lost 0 bases. From germline, CDR1 is MGHRA and CDR2 YSYEKL. The CDR3 protein is CASSQGETGVNTEAFF. CDR3 nucleotides: TGCGCCAGCAGCCAAGGTGAGACAGGGGTGAACACTGAAGCTTTCTTT.

This clone was seen a few times. The chain employs TRBV6-2 or TRBV6-3 and TRBJ2-1, with D possibly matching TRBD2 (5 bases). The CDR3 spans 13 residues. Germline loops: CDR1 MNHEY, CDR2 SVGEGT. Deletions cut 5 bases from V and 4 bases from J, with 9 bases between. The CDR3 is CASSPTGYNEQFF. DNA of the CDR3: TGTGCCAGCAGTCCCACGGGGTACAATGAGCAGTTCTTC.

There are a few counts of this clone. V is TRBV10-2 and J is TRBJ2-2, with a weak D call TRBD2 (5 bases). Germline assignment: CDR1 WSHSY and CDR2 SAAADI. V lost 6 bases and J lost 6, with 14 bases in between. The CDR3 covers 14 residues. The CDR3 DNA sequence: TGCGCCAGCAGAGAGCGAGGGCAGGCCGGGGAGCTGTTTTTT. Residues: CASRERGQAGELFF.

The chain uses TRBV10-3 and TRBJ2-5; a weak D match, TRBD1 (6 bases). Germline V gene lookup returns CDR1 ENHRY and CDR2 SYGVKD. Trimming removed 8 bases at V and 4 bases at J, with 14 bases between. The CDR3 has 13 amino acids. The CDR3: CAIGYREGETQYF. CDR3 sequence (DNA): TGTGCCATCGGCTACAGGGAAGGAGAGACCCAGTACTTC.

V gene TRBV6-2 or TRBV6-3 combines with J gene TRBJ1-6; the D is unclear. Per the germline V gene, CDR1 is MNHEY and CDR2 is SVGEGT. The CDR3 length is 13 residues. Trimming left V 5 bases short and J 7 bases short, with 9 bases between. The CDR3 DNA sequence: TGTGCCAGCAGTACCACAGAGAATTCACCCCTCCACTTT. Its protein product is CASSTTENSPLHF.

This clone appeared a few times. The CDR3 sequence: CASSPGTGNVGETQYF. In DNA, the CDR3 is TGCGCCAGCAGCCCCGGGACAGGGAATGTAGGCGAGACCCAGTACTTC. The rearrangement links TRBV5-1 to TRBJ2-5; 9 bases map to TRBD1. V shed 4 bases and J 5 bases; nucleotides not matched to a gene: 12. This CDR3 has 16 residues. Germline values: CDR1 SGHRS, CDR2 YFSETQ.